The 6 T cell receptor beta chains in this list originate from one sample, sequenced in a study of type 1 regulatory T cells. TCRdb re-called the reads through MiXCR, storing one row per CDR3 protein. The table shows around 65,000 distinct CDR3 sequences, with roughly 49% occurring only once. Their antigens are not known. The sample taken for sequencing was cultured non-Tr1 T cells, either the whole culture or a sorted T cell fraction (not recorded which). The receptors originated from a human donor in good health.

This sequence joins TRBV19 and TRBJ2-5; TRBD1 aligns across 8 bases. Trimming cost V 7 bases and J 4 bases; bases outside gene matches: 5. CDR3 size: 13 residues. The germline CDR1 and CDR2 sequences are LNHDA and SQIVND (reference sequence). The CDR3 is CASKDRARETQYF. CDR3 DNA sequence: TGTGCCAGTAAGGACAGGGCTCGAGAGACCCAGTACTTC.

This chain uses TRBV12-3 or TRBV12-4 with TRBJ2-7; D perhaps matches TRBD2 (5 bases). V lost 5 bases to trimming and J lost 6 bases, with 14 bases between them. This CDR3 comprises 13 residues. The CDR3 bases are TGTGCCAGCAGTGGCGCCCGGGAATCCGAGCAGTACTTC. It translates to CASSGARESEQYF.

This clonotype has a single count. One junction end does not reproduce the germline sequence, and a read error may be involved. The V gene is TRBV4-1, the J gene TRBJ2-1, with a weak D call TRBD2 (5 bases). This CDR3 has 15 residues. CDR1 is MGHRA, CDR2 YSYEKL, per germline. CDR3: CSSSLSETPYNEQFF. CDR3 in DNA: TGCTCCAGCAGCCTTAGCGAGACTCCCTACAATGAGCAGTTCTTC.

This clonotype has only a few counts. The gene calls are TRBV5-1 and TRBJ2-2; the D is unclear. The CDR3 extends over 15 amino acids. With 0 bases removed from V and 5 bases from J, the gap between germline ends came to 11 bases. Per the germline V gene, CDR1 is SGHRS and CDR2 is YFSETQ. For the CDR3, the DNA is TGCGCCAGCAGCTTGGGATTTATGGATACCGGGGAGCTGTTTTTT. Translation: CASSLGFMDTGELFF.

The chain employs TRBV20-1 and TRBJ2-5; tentative D call: TRBD1 (5 bases). This CDR3 region has 15 residues. Germline V gives CDR1 DFQATT, CDR2 SNEGSKA (reference sequence). The ends were cut back, 1 base at V and 5 bases at J, with 17 bases in the middle. Here the CDR3 reads CSARAIQGLGETQYF. CDR3 in DNA: TGCAGTGCTAGAGCCATTCAGGGTTTGGGGGAGACCCAGTACTTC.

This clonotype occurred a few times. The chain joins TRBV19 to TRBJ1-2; maybe TRBD1 (5 bases). Trimming left V 8 bases short and J 4 bases short, with 11 bases between. Germline CDR1 is LNHDA and CDR2 is SQIVND (reference sequence). The CDR3 runs 12 residues. Here the CDR3 reads CASGTPLYGYTF. Here the CDR3 DNA reads TGTGCCAGTGGGACTCCCCTCTATGGCTACACCTTC.